This record concerns one T cell receptor (beta chain) sequence. The data originate from a study of beta chain features in type 1 diabetes. J gave up 10 bases and V 4 bases, and 10 bases lay outside the gene matches. CDR1 SGHRS and CDR2 YFSETQ come from the germline V gene. The CDR3 is 15 residues long. Reverse transcription of all isolated RNA meant that expressed TCRB transcripts were sequenced. The table came from immunoSEQ multiplex PCR; TCRdb's copy has only in-frame clones and leaves some out. The table has 450,000 to 550,000 clones, approximately 30% seen once. The receptor was isolated from a man between 18 and 29 years old in good health. The sequenced material came from naive CD4+ T cells from blood. The chain couples TRBV5-1 to TRBJ2-1; 11 nucleotides line up with TRBD2. The CDR3 protein is CASSPALAGGWEQFF. CDR3 coding DNA: TGCGCCAGCAGCCCCGCCCTAGCGGGAGGTTGGGAGCAGTTCTTC.